The present T cell receptor (beta chain) was sequenced within a study of blood T cell repertoires in COVID-19. TCRdb's table, derived via immunoSEQ multiplex PCR, lists solely in-frame clones and lacks some. The table has 170,000 or so clones, around 87% seen once. Participants were aged about 18 to 100 years, lived in about 26 US areas, and enrolled virtually. The germline V gene encodes CDR1 GTSNPN and CDR2 SVGIG (reference sequence). The CDR3 consists of 18 residues. With V trimmed by 0 bases and J by 5 bases, 13 bases remained unmatched. V gene TRBV30 combines with J gene TRBJ2-5; 12 bases align to TRBD2. The sequence came from a woman between 45 and 65 years old who had recovered from COVID-19. What was sequenced was PBMCs or T cells enriched from blood (not recorded which). CDR3 sequence reads: CAWSVGLTSGGSGETQYF. DNA of the CDR3: TGTGCCTGGAGTGTAGGACTAACTAGCGGGGGGAGCGGCGAGACCCAGTACTTC.